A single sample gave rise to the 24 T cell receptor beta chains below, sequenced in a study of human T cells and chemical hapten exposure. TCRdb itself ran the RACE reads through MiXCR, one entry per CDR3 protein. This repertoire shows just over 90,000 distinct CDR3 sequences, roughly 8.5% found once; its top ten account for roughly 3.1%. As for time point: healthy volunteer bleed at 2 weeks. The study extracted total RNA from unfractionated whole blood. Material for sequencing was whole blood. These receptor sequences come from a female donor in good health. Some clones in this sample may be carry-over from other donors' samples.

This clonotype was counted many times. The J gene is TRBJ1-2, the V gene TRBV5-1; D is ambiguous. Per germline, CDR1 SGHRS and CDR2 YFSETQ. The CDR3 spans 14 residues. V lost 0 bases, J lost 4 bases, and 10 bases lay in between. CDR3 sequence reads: CASSLDPGGYGYTF. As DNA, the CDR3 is TGCGCCAGCAGCTTGGACCCGGGCGGCTATGGCTACACCTTC. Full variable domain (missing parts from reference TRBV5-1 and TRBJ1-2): KAGVTQTPRYLIKTRGQQVTLSCSPISGHRSVSWYQQTPGQGLQFLFEYFSETQRNKGNFPGRFSGRQFSNSRSEMNVSTLELGDSALYLCASSLDPGGYGYTFGSGTRLTVV.

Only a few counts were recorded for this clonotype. The CDR3 here is CASSQESGANVLTF. The CDR3 coding sequence is TGTGCCAGCAGCCAAGAGAGTGGGGCCAACGTCCTGACTTTC. The chain uses TRBV14 and TRBJ2-6, with D unresolved. Germline V gene lookup returns CDR1 SGHDN and CDR2 FVKESK. V was clipped by 0 bases and J by 3 bases, with 3 bases between them. The length of the CDR3 is 14 residues.

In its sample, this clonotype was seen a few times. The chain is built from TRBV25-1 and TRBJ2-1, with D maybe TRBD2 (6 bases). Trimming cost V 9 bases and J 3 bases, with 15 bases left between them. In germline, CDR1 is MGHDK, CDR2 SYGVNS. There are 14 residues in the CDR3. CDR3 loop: CASGGDQGYNEQFF. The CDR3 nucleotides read TGTGCCAGTGGCGGGGACCAAGGCTACAATGAGCAGTTCTTC.

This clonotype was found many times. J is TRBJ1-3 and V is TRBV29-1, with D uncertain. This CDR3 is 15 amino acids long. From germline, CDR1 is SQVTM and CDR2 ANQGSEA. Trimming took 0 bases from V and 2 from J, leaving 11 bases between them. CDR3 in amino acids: CSVEDPWVTGNTIYF. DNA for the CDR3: TGCAGCGTTGAAGATCCATGGGTAACTGGAAACACCATATATTTT.

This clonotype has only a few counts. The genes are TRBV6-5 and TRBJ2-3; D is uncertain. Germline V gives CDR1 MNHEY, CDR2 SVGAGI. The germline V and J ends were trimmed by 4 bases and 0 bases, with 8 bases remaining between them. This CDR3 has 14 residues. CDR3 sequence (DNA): TGTGCCAGCAGTTTGTCACCAAGCACAGATACGCAGTATTTT. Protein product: CASSLSPSTDTQYF.

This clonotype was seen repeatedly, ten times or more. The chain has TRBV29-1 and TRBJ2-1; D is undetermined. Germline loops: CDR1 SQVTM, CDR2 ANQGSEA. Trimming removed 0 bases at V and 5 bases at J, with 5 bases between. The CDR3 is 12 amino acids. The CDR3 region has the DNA TGCAGCGTTGAAGAACTTCACAATGAGCAGTTCTTC. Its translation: CSVEELHNEQFF.

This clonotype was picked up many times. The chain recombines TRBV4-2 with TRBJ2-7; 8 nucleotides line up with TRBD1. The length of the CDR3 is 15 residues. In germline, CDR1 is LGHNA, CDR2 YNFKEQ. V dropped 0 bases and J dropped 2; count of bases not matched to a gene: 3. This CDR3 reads CASSQEGQEPYEQYF. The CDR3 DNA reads TGTGCCAGCAGCCAAGAGGGACAGGAGCCCTACGAGCAGTACTTC.

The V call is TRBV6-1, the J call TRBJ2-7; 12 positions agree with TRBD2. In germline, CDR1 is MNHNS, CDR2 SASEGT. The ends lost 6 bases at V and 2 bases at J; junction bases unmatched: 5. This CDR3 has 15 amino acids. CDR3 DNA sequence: TGTGCCAGCAGCGTACTAGCGGGAGGAACCTACGAGCAGTACTTC. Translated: CASSVLAGGTYEQYF.

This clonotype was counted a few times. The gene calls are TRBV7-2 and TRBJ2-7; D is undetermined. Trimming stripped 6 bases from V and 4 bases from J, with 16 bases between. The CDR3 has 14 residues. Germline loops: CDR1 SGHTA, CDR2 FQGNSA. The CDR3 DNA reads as TGTGCCAGCAGGACCGGGTCCCTCCAATACGAGCAGTACTTC. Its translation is CASRTGSLQYEQYF.

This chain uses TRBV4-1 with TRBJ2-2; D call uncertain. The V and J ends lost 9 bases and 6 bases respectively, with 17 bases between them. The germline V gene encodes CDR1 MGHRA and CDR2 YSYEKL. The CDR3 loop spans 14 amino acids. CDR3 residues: CASSRVLWAGELFF. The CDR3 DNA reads TGCGCCAGTTCCCGGGTCCTATGGGCCGGGGAGCTGTTTTTT.

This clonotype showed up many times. The CDR3 loop is CASSPGLAGGYYTQYF. CDR3 DNA: TGTGCCAGCAGTCCTGGACTAGCGGGAGGGTATTATACGCAGTATTTT. V is TRBV27 and J is TRBJ2-3; 15 bases line up with TRBD2. J was trimmed by 7 bases and V by 5 bases; bases with no gene match: 7. The length of the CDR3 is 16 residues. CDR1 is MNHEY and CDR2 is SMNVEV in the germline V gene (reference sequence).

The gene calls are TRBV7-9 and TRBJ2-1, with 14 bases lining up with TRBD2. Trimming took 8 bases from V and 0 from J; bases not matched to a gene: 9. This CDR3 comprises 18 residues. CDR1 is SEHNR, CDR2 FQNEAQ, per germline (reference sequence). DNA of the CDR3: TGTGCCAGCTTCGGGGGACTAGCGGGGGCGAGCTCCTACAATGAGCAGTTCTTC. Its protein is CASFGGLAGASSYNEQFF.

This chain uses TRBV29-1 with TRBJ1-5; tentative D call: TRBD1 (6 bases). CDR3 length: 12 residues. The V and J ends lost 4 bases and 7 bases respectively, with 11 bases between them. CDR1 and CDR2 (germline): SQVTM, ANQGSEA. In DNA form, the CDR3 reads TGCAGCGTTGCAGGGGAAGGCCAGCCCCAGCATTTT. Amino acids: CSVAGEGQPQHF.

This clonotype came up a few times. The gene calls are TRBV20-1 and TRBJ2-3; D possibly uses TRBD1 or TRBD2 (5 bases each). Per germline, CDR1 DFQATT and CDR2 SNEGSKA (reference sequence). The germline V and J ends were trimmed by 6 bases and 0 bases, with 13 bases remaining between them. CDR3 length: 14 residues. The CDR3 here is CSARDHHSTDTQYF. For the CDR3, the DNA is TGCAGTGCCCGGGACCACCACAGCACAGATACGCAGTATTTT.

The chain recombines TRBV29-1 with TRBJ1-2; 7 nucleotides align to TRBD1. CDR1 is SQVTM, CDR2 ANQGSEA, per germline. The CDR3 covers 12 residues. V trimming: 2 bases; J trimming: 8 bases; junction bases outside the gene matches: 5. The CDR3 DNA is TGCAGCGTTGAAACGACAGGGTGGGGCTACACCTTC. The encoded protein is CSVETTGWGYTF.

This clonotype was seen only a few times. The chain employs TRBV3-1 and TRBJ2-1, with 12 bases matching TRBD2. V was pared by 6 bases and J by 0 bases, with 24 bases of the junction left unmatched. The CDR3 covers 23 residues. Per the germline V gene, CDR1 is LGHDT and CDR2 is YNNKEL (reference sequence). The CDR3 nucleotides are TGTGCCAGCAGTCCAAGGACTAGCGGGATCAAAATCTTTCGCGTCTCCTCCTACAATGAGCAGTTCTTC. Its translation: CASSPRTSGIKIFRVSSYNEQFF.

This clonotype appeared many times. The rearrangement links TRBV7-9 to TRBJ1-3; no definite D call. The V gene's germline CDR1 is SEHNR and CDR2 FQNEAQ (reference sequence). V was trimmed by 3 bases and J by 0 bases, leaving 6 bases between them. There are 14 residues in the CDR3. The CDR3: CASSFSFSGNTIYF. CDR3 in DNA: TGTGCCAGCAGCTTTTCCTTCTCTGGAAACACCATATATTTT.

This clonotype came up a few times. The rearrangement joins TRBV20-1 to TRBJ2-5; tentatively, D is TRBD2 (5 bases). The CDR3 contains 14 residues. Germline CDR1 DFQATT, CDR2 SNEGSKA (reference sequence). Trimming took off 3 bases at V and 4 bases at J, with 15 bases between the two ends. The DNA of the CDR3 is TGCAGTGCTAGGCGCGCTAGCCTTACAGAGACCCAGTACTTC. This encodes CSARRASLTETQYF.

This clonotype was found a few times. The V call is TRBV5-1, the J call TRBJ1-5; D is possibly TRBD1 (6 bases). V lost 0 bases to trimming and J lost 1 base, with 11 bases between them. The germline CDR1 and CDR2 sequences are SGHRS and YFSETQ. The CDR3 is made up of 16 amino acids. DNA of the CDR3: TGCGCCAGCAGCTTGGATTCAGGGGACAGCAATCAGCCCCAGCATTTT. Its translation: CASSLDSGDSNQPQHF.

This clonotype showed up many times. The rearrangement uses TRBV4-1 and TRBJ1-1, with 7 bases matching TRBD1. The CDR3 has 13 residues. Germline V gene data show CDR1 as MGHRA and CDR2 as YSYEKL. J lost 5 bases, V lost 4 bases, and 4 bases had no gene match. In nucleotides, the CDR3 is TGCGCCAGCAGCCCTTGGACAGGAACTGAAGCTTTCTTT. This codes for CASSPWTGTEAFF.

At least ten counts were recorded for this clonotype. CDR3: CSASRDRGSYEQYF. In nucleotides, the CDR3 is TGCAGTGCTAGCCGGGACAGGGGGAGTTACGAGCAGTACTTC. The gene calls are TRBV20-1 and TRBJ2-7; the match to TRBD1 covers 11 bases. The length of the CDR3 is 14 residues. V was clipped by 3 bases and J by 4 bases; unmatched bases: 5. Germline CDR1 reads DFQATT; CDR2 reads SNEGSKA (reference sequence).

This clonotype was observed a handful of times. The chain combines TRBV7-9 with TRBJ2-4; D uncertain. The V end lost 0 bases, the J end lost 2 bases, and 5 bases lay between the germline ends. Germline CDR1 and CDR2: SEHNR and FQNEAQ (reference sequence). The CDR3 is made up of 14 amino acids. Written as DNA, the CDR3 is TGTGCCAGCAGCTTAGCGGTCACCAAAAACATTCAGTACTTC. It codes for CASSLAVTKNIQYF. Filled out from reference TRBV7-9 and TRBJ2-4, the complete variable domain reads DTGVSQNPRHKITKRGQNVTFRCDPISEHNRLYWYRQTLGQGPEFLTYFQNEAQLEKSRLLSDRFSAERPKGSFSTLEIQRTEQGDSAMYLCASSLAVTKNIQYFGAGTRLSVL.

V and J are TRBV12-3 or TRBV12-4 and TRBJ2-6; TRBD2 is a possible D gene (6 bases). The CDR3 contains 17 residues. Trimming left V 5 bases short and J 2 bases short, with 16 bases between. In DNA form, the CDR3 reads TGTGCCAGCAGTCCCTCGCCGGGAGTGGCTGGGGCCAACGTCCTGACTTTC. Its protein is CASSPSPGVAGANVLTF.

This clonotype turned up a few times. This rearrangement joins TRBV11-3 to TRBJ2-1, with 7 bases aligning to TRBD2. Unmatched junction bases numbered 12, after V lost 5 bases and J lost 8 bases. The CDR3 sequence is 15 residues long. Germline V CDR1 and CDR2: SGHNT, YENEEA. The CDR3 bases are TGTGCCAGCAGCCCCCGGGGCGGGAGCCCCGATGAGCAGTTCTTC. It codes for CASSPRGGSPDEQFF.